Sequencing of this T cell receptor beta chain was carried out in a study of regulatory T cells in long-lasting Graves disease. This clonotype was counted many times. The antigen is not known. According to the study, TCR beta libraries were built with iRepertoire HTBI primers and CDR3-region Arm-PCR. TCRdb re-analysed the multiplex PCR reads in MiXCR, keeping a single row per CDR3 protein. The sample consists of over 350,000 distinct CDR3 sequences, 15% of them appearing once. Time point defined: newly diagnosed GD, antithyroid drugs for less than 3 months. Extracted RNA from PBMCs served as the source of the TCR library. Germline V CDR1 and CDR2: MNHEY, SMNVEV (reference sequence). This CDR3 contains 15 residues. V dropped 6 bases and J dropped 7 bases, with 16 bases sitting between them. Points from the study as a whole: Under persistent disease, TRBV28, TRBJ1-2 and TRBJ2-5 were used preferentially.

These data were likewise used in another study, on T cells in Graves' hyperthyroidism and ophthalmopathy.

The sequence was collected from a woman aged 40 to 49 with Graves disease. The chain links TRBV27 to TRBJ1-6; a weak D match, TRBD1 (5 bases). Sequencing was performed on peripheral blood mononuclear cells (PBMCs), taken at new diagnosis, from a patient treated with antithyroid drugs. The CDR3 DNA sequence: TGTGCCAGCAGAAAGGACGGACAAATCAATTCACCCCTCCACTTT. Amino acid sequence: CASRKDGQINSPLHF.